Below, 10 T cell receptor beta chains from the same sample are listed, as sequenced in a study of breast tumors, draining lymph nodes, adjacent tissues. TCRdb independently ran MiXCR on the multiplex PCR reads; one entry per CDR3 protein. This repertoire shows about 14,000 distinct CDR3 sequences, around three fifths found once; its top ten account for about 30%. Sequencing was done on a sample of tumor-adjacent breast tissue. The receptors originated from a female donor with breast cancer. Some clones in this sample may be carry-over from other donors' samples.

The chain has TRBV2 and TRBJ2-2; tentatively, D is TRBD2 (6 bases). Germline assignment: CDR1 SNHLY and CDR2 FYNNEI. This CDR3 has 16 amino acids. Trimming cost V 9 bases and J 2 bases, with 19 bases left between them. The DNA of the CDR3 is TGTGCCAGTGACCTGCATGGCGGGGATAACACCGGGGAGCTGTTTTTT. Protein sequence: CASDLHGGDNTGELFF.

The chain recombines TRBV24-1 with TRBJ2-3; 9 positions agree with TRBD2. The CDR3 consists of 15 residues. The V and J ends lost 6 bases and 3 bases, in that order; junction bases with no gene match: 6. Germline V gene sequence: CDR1 KGHDR, CDR2 SFDVKD. CDR3 protein: CATSFSGSGTDTQYF. CDR3 nucleotide sequence: TGTGCCACCAGTTTTAGCGGGAGTGGTACAGATACGCAGTATTTT.

This clonotype was detected many times. This sequence may be a read error, since a much larger clone differs from it by one base. V gene TRBV20-1 combines with J gene TRBJ2-5; no clear D. The CDR3 is 14 amino acids. The germline CDR1 and CDR2 sequences are DFQATT and SNEGSKA (reference sequence). The V and J ends lost 7 bases and 5 bases respectively, with 20 bases between them. CDR3 bases: TGCAGTGGGCCGATGTCAGGAGCGAGGGAGACCCAGTACTTC. It yields the protein CSGPMSGARETQYF.

This chain uses TRBV7-2 with TRBJ2-7; 10 nucleotides match TRBD2. This CDR3 contains 14 residues. In germline, CDR1 is SGHTA, CDR2 FQGNSA. V lost 7 bases, J lost 2 bases, and 5 bases stayed unmatched. CDR3 sequence (DNA): TGTGCCAGCACCGAACTAGCGGGAACCTACGAGCAGTACTTC. Protein product: CASTELAGTYEQYF.

This clonotype came up once. This chain links TRBV20-1 with TRBJ2-2, with 7 bases fitting TRBD1. The V gene's germline CDR1 is DFQATT and CDR2 SNEGSKA (reference sequence). This CDR3 has 15 amino acids. V dropped 0 bases and J dropped 4; count of bases not matched to a gene: 5. This CDR3 reads CSARDMRQGTGELFF. CDR3 in DNA: TGCAGTGCTAGAGATATGAGACAGGGCACCGGGGAGCTGTTTTTT.

The chain employs TRBV2 and TRBJ2-2, with 8 bases identical to TRBD1. After removal of 6 bases from V and 8 bases from J, the junction contained 8 bases not matched to a gene. The length of the CDR3 is 14 residues. In germline, CDR1 is SNHLY, CDR2 FYNNEI. The CDR3 DNA reads TGTGCCAGCAGGAAAGACAGGGGTGGGGGGGAGCTGTTTTTT. This sequence encodes CASRKDRGGGELFF. The full variable domain, rest sourced from reference TRBV2 and TRBJ2-2, is EPEVTQTPSHQVTQMGQEVILRCVPISNHLYFYWYRQILGQKVEFLVSFYNNEISEKSEIFDDQFSVERPDGSNFTLKIRSTKLEDSAMYFCASRKDRGGGELFFGEGSRLTVL.

The chain carries TRBV24-1 and TRBJ1-2; 9 bases agree with TRBD1. The CDR3 totals 14 residues. Losses at the gene ends were 2 bases for V and 8 bases for J; bases not matched to a gene: 5. Germline assignment: CDR1 KGHDR and CDR2 SFDVKD. CDR3 region: CATSDSGTGPGYTF. In DNA, the CDR3 is TGTGCCACCAGTGATTCCGGGACAGGGCCCGGCTACACCTTC.

The rearrangement joins TRBV20-1 to TRBJ2-1; 12 bases agree with TRBD2. The CDR3 loop spans 14 amino acids. The trim removed 6 bases at V and 4 bases at J, leaving 4 bases unmatched. From germline, CDR1 is DFQATT and CDR2 SNEGSKA (reference sequence). The CDR3 reads CSAPGLAGYNEQFF. CDR3 coding DNA: TGCAGTGCCCCGGGACTAGCGGGTTACAATGAGCAGTTCTTC.

The rearrangement joins TRBV7-3 to TRBJ2-7; the D gene is possibly TRBD1 (6 bases). The CDR3 loop spans 13 amino acids. V dropped 5 bases and J dropped 9 bases, with 17 bases sitting between them. Germline CDR1 reads SGHTA; CDR2 reads FQGTGA. The CDR3 DNA reads TGTGCCAGCAGCCTCGGACAGTGGGCCCCGCAGTACTTC. Amino acid sequence: CASSLGQWAPQYF.

Details on this clonotype: The germline gene is not matched at one end of the junction; a read error may be the cause. The rearrangement joins TRBV29-1 to TRBJ1-2; D is undetermined. This CDR3 has 16 amino acids. The germline gives CDR1 SQVTM, CDR2 ANQGSEA. CDR3 sequence reads: CSAPDPRGRVNYVYTF. In DNA, the CDR3 is TGCAGCGCCCCGGACCCCCGCGGGCGCGTAAACTATGTCTACACCTTC.